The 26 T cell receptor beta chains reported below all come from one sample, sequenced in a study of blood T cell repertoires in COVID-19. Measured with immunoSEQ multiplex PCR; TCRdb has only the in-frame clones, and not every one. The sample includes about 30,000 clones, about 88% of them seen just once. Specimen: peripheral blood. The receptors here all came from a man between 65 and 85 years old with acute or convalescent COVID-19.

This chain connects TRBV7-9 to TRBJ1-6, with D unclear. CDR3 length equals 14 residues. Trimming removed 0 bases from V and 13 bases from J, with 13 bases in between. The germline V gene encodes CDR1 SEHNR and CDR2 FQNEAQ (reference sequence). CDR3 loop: CASSLAISGSPLHF. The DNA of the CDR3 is TGTGCCAGCAGCTTAGCCATCTCGGGGTCCCCCCTCCACTTT.

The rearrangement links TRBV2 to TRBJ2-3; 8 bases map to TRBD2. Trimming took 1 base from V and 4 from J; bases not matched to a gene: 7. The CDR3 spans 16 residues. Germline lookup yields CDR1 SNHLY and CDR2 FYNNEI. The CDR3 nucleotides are TGTGCCAGCAGTGAAGGGAGCGGGAGATCCGCAGATACGCAGTATTTT. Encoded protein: CASSEGSGRSADTQYF.

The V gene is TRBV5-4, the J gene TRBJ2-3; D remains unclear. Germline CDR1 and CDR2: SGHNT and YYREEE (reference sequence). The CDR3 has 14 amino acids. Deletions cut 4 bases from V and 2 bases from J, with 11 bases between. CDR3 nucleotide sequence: TGTGCCAGCAGCCCAGACACCTACACAGATACGCAGTATTTT. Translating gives CASSPDTYTDTQYF.

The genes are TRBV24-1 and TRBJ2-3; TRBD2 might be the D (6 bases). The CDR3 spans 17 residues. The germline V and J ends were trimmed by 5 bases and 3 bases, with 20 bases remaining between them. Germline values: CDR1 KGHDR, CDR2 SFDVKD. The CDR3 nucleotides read TGTGCCACCAGTGCCCCGGGACTTGCAGGGAAGACAGATACGCAGTATTTT. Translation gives CATSAPGLAGKTDTQYF.

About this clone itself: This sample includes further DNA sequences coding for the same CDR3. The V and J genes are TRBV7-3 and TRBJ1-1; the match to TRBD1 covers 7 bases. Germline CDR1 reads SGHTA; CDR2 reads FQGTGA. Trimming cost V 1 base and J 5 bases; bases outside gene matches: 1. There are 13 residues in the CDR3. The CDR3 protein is CASSLNRGTEAFF. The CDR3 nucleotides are TGTGCCAGCAGCTTAAACAGGGGAACTGAAGCTTTCTTT.

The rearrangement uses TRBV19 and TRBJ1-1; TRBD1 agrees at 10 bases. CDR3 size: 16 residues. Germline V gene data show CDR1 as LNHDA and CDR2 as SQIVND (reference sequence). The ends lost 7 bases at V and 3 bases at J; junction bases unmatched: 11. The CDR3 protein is CASTPGTGEGDTEAFF. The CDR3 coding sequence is TGTGCCAGTACCCCCGGGACAGGGGAAGGGGACACTGAAGCTTTCTTT.

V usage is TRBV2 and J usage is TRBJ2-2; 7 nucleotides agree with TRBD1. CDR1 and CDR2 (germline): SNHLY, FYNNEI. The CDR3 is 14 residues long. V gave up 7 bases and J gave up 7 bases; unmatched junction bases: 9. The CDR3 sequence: CASTRQGSSGELFF. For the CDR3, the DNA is TGTGCCAGCACAAGACAGGGTAGTAGCGGGGAGCTGTTTTTT.

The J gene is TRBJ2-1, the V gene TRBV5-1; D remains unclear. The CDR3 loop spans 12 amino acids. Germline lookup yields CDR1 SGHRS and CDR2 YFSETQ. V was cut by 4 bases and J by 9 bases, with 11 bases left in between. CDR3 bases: TGCGCCAGCAGCCTATCTAGTTCTGAGCAGTTCTTC. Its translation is CASSLSSSEQFF.

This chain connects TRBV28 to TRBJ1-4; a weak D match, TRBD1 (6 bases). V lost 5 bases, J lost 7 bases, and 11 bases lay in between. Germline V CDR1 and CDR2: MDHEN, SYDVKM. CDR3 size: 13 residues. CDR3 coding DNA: TGTGCCAGCAGTGGGAGACAGGCTGAAAAACTGTTTTTT. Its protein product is CASSGRQAEKLFF.

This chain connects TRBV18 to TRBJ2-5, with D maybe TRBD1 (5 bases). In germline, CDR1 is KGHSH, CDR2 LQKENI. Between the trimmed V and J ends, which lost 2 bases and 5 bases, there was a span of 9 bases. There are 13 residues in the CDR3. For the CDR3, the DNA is TGTGCCAGCTCACCAGGAAAGGGGGAGACCCAGTACTTC. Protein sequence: CASSPGKGETQYF. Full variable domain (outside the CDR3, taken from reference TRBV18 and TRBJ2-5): NAGVMQNPRHLVRRRGQEARLRCSPMKGHSHVYWYRQLPEEGLKFMVYLQKENIIDESGMPKERFSAEFPKEGPSILRIQQVVRGDSAAYFCASSPGKGETQYFGPGTRLLVL.

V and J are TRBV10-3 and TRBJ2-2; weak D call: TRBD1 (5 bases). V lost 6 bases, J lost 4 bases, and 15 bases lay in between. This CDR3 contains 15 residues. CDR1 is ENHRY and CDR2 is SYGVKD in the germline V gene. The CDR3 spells CAIRGEVKGTGELFF. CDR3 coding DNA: TGTGCCATCAGAGGGGAAGTTAAGGGCACCGGGGAGCTGTTTTTT.

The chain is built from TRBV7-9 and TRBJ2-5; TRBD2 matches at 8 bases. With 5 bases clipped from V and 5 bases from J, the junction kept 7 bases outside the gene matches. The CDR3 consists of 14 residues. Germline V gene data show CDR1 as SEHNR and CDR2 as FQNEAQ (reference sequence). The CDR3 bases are TGTGCCAGCAGCCCCCGGGGGGGTGGTGAGACCCAGTACTTC. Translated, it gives CASSPRGGGETQYF.

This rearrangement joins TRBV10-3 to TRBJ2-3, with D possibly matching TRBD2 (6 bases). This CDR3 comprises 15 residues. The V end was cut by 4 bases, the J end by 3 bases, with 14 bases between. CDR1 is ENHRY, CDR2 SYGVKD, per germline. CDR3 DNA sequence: TGTGCCATCAGTGTCGGCGGGGCGGGTACAGATACGCAGTATTTT. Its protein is CAISVGGAGTDTQYF.

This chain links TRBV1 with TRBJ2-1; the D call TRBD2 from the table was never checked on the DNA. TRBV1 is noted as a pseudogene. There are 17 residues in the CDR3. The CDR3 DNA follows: TGCACCAGCAGCCAAGAGAGGCTAGCGGGGGGGTACAATGAGCAGTTCTTC. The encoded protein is CTSSQERLAGGYNEQFF.

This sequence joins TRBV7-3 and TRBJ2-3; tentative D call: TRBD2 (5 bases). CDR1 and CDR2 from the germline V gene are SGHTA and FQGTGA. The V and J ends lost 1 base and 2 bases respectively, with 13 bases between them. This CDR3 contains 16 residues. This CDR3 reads CASSLSPSTHTDTQYF. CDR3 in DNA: TGTGCCAGCAGCTTAAGCCCTAGCACCCACACAGATACGCAGTATTTT.

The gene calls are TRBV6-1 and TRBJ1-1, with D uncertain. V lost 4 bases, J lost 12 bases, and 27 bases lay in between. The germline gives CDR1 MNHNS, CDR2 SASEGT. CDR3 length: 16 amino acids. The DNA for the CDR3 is TGTGCCAGCAGTGCCTTCGATAGTATGGGCAGTACGTGGACTTTCTTT. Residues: CASSAFDSMGSTWTFF.

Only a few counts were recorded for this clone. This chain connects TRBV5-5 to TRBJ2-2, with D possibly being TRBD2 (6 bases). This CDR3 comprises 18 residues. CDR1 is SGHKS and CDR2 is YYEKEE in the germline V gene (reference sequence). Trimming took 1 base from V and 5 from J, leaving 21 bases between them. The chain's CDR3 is CASSLIPGGTLITGELFF. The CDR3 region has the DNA TGTGCCAGCAGCTTGATTCCTGGCGGGACTCTGATTACCGGGGAGCTGTTTTTT.

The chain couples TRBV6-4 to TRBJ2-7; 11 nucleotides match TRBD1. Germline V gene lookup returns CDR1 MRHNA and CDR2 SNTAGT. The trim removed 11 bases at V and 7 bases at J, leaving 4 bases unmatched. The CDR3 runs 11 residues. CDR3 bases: TGTGCCGGGGACAGGGGGAAGGAGCAGTACTTC. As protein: CAGDRGKEQYF.

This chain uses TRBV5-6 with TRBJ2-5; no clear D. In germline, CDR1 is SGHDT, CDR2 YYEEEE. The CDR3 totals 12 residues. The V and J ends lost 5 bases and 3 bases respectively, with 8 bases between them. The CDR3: CASSQAKETQYF. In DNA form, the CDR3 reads TGTGCCAGCAGTCAGGCGAAAGAGACCCAGTACTTC. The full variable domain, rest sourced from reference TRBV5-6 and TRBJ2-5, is DAGVTQSPTHLIKTRGQQVTLRCSPKSGHDTVSWYQQALGQGPQFIFQYYEEEERQRGNFPDRFSGHQFPNYSSELNVNALLLGDSALYLCASSQAKETQYFGPGTRLLVL.

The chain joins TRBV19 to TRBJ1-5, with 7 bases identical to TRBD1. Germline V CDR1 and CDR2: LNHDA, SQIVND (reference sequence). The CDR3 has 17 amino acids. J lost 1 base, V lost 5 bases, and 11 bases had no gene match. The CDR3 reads CASSAQRQGASNQPQHF. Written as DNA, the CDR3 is TGTGCCAGTAGTGCACAAAGACAGGGAGCAAGCAATCAGCCCCAGCATTTT.

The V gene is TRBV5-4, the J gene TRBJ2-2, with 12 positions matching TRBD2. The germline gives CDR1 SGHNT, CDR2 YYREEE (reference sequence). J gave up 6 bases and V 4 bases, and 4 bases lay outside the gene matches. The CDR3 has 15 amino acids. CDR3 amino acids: CASSIRLAGAGELFF. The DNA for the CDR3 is TGTGCCAGCAGCATCCGACTAGCGGGAGCCGGGGAGCTGTTTTTT.

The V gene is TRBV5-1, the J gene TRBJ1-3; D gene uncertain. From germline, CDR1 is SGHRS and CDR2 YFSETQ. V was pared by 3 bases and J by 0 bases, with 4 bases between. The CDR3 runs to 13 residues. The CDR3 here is CASSSGSGNTIYF. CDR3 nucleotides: TGCGCCAGCAGCTCCGGCTCTGGAAACACCATATATTTT.

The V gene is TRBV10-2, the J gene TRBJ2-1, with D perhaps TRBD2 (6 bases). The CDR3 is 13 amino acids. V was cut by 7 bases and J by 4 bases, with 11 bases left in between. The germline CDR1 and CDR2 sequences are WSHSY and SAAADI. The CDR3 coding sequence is TGCGCCAGCACCGGGGAGGTTTACAATGAGCAGTTCTTC. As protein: CASTGEVYNEQFF.

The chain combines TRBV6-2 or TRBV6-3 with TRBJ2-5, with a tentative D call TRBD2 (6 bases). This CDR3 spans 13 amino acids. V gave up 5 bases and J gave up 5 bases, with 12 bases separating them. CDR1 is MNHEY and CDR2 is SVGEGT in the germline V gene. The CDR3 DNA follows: TGTGCCAGCAGTGATACTAGCCAGGAGACCCAGTACTTC. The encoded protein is CASSDTSQETQYF.

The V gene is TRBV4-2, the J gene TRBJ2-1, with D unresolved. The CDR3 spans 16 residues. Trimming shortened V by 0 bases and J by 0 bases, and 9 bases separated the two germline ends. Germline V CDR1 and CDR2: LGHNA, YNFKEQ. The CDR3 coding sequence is TGTGCCAGCAGCCAAGAAAGGTTAGCCTCCTACAATGAGCAGTTCTTC. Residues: CASSQERLASYNEQFF.

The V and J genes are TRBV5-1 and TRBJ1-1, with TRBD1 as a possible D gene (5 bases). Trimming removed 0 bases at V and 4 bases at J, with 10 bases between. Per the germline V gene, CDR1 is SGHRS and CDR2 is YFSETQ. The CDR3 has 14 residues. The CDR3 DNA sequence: TGCGCCAGCAGCTTGGAGGGGCGCGTCACTGAAGCTTTCTTT. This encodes CASSLEGRVTEAFF.